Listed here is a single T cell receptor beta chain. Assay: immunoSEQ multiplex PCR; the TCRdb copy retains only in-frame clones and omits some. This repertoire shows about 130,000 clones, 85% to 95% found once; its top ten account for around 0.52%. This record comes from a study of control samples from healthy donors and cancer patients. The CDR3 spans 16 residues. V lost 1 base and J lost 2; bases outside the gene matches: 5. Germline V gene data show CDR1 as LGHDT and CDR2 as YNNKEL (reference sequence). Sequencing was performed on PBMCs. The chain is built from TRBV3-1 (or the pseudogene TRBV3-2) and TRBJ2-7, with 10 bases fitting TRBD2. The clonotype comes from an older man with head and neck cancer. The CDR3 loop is CASSQAGAGGAYEQYF. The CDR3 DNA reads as TGTGCCAGCAGCCAAGCCGGAGCGGGGGGGGCCTACGAGCAGTACTTC.